Below are 2 T cell receptor beta chains sequenced from a single sample in a study of cytomegalovirus exposure and HLA in healthy donors (dated by TCRdb to 2015 to 2018). Libraries were made using the immunoSEQ multiplex PCR assay. The multiplex PCR relied on a mix of 60 forward primers for TCR Vbeta segments and 13 reverse primers for TCR Jbeta segments. TCRdb took this table from immuneACCESS and kept in-frame rearrangements with V and J called. Such tables lack part of the clones; where checked against another copy, unresolved V genes explain under half of the gap, and the rest is unexplained. This sample is represented by 120,000 or so clones; 74% of them were singletons. The leading ten clones occupy nearly 6% of the sample. Material for sequencing was PBMCs. These receptors were collected from a woman in her 50s in good health and CMV-seropositive.

The chain couples TRBV6-5 to TRBJ2-7; maybe TRBD1 (5 bases). This CDR3 has 14 amino acids. V was pared by 2 bases and J by 3 bases, with 11 bases between. Germline-derived CDR1 and CDR2 are MNHEY and SVGAGI. The DNA for the CDR3 is TGTGCCAGCAGTTACCGGGCAGGGAACTACGAGCAGTACTTC. Its translation: CASSYRAGNYEQYF.

The rearrangement links TRBV7-9 to TRBJ2-3; a weak D match, TRBD1 (6 bases). The CDR3 has 16 residues. Trimming left V 7 bases short and J 2 bases short, with 19 bases between. In germline, CDR1 is SEHNR, CDR2 FQNEAQ (reference sequence). The DNA of the CDR3 is TGTGCCAGCACCCTTCAGGCAGGACAGCCCACAGATACGCAGTATTTT. Residues: CASTLQAGQPTDTQYF.